This T cell receptor beta chain was sequenced in a study of blood T cell repertoires in COVID-19. The junction had 10 bases not matched to a gene; V was cut back by 6 bases and J by 6 bases. There are 16 residues in the CDR3. In germline, CDR1 is MNHEY, CDR2 SMNVEV (reference sequence). The protocol was immunoSEQ multiplex PCR, while the TCRdb copy is restricted to in-frame clones and leaves out a portion. Of about 210,000 clones listed, 86% were seen once; the top ten hold approximately 5%. The sample consisted of PBMCs or T cells enriched from blood (not recorded which). The TCR originated in a middle-aged man with acute COVID-19. V gene TRBV27 combines with J gene TRBJ2-2; 10 bases match TRBD1. CDR3 region: CASRRLTGGASGELFF. For the CDR3, the DNA is TGTGCCAGCAGACGCCTGACAGGGGGCGCCTCCGGGGAGCTGTTTTTT.